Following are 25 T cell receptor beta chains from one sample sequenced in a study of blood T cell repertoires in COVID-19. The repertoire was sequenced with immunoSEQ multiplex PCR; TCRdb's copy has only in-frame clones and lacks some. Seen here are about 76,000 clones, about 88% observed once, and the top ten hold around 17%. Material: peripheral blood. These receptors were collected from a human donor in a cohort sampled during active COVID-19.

CDR3: CARSLWSYIYTDTQYF. The CDR3, as DNA: TGTGCCAGAAGCTTGTGGAGTTATATCTACACAGATACGCAGTATTTT. The V and J genes are TRBV5-3 and TRBJ2-3; D unclear. TRBV5-3 is reported as an ORF; its role is uncertain. V lost 1 base and J 2 bases, leaving 14 bases between the germline ends. The CDR3 contains 16 residues.

The DNA for the CDR3 is TGTGCCAGCAGCGTAGATGGGGGGGGGCCAGATACGCAGTATTTT. Translating gives CASSVDGGGPDTQYF. The chain couples TRBV9 to TRBJ2-3; D is perhaps TRBD2 (7 bases). The CDR3 runs to 15 residues. V lost 0 bases and J 4 bases, leaving 12 bases between the germline ends. Germline-derived CDR1 and CDR2 are SGDLS and YYNGEE.

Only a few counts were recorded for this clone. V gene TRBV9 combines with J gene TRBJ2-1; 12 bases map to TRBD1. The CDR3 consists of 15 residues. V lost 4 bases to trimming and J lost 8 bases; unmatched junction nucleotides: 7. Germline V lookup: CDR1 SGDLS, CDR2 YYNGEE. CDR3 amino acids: CASSPGQGAIYEQFF. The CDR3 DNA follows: TGTGCCAGCAGCCCGGGACAGGGGGCGATTTATGAGCAGTTCTTC.

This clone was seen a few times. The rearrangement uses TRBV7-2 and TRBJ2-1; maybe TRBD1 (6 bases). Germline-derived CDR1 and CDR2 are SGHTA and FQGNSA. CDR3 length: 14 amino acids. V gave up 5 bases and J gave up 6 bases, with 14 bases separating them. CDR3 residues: CASSITGTSNEQFF. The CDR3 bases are TGTGCCAGCAGCATAACCGGGACATCCAATGAGCAGTTCTTC.

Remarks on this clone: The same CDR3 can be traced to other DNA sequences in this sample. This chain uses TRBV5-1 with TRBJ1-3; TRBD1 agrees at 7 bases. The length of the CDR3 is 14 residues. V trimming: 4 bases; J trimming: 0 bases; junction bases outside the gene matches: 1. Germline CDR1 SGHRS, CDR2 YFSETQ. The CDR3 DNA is TGCGCCAGCAGCCGGGACAGCTCTGGAAACACCATATATTTT. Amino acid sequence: CASSRDSSGNTIYF.

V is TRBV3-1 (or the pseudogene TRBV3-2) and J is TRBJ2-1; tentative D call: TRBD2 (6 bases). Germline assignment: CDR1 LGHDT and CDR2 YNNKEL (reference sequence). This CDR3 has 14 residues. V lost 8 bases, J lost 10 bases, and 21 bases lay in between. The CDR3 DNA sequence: TGTGCCAGCTCAACCTTCGGGACCCGGGGGGAGCAGTTCTTC. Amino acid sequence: CASSTFGTRGEQFF.

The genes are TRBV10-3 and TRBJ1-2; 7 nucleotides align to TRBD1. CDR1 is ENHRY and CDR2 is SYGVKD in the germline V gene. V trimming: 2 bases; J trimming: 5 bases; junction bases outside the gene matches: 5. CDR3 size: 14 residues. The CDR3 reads CAISEARGEYGYTF. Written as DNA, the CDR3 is TGTGCCATCAGTGAGGCCAGGGGGGAATATGGCTACACCTTC.

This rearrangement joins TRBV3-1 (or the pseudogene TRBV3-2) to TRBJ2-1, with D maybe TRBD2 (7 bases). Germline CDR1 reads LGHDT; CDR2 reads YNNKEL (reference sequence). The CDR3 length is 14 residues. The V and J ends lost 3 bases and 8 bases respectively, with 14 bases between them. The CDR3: CASSHGGQGDEQFF. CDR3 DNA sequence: TGTGCCAGCAGCCACGGGGGGCAAGGGGATGAGCAGTTCTTC.

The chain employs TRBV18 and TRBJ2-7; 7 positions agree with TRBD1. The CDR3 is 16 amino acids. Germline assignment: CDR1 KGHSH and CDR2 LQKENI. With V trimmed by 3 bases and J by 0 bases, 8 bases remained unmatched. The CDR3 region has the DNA TGTGCCAGCTCACCGGGTTCGGGACAGTTCTCCTACGAGCAGTACTTC. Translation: CASSPGSGQFSYEQYF.

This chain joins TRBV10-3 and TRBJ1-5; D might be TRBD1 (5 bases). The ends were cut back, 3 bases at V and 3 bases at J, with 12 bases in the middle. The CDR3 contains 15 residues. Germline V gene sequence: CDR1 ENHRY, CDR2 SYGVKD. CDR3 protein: CAISDWEGDNQPQHF. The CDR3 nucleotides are TGTGCCATCAGTGATTGGGAAGGGGACAATCAGCCCCAGCATTTT.

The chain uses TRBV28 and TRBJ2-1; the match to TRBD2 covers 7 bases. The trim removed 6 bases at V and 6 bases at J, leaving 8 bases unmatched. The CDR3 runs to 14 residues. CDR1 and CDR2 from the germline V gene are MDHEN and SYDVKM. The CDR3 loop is CASRGGFSRNEQFF. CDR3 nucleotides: TGTGCCAGCAGGGGGGGGTTCAGCCGCAATGAGCAGTTCTTC.

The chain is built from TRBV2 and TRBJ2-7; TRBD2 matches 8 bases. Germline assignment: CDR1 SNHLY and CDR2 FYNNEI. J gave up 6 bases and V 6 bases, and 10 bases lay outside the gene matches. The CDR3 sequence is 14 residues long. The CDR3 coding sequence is TGTGCCAGCAGGGGAGCGGGAGAACTTTCCGAGCAGTACTTC. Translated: CASRGAGELSEQYF.

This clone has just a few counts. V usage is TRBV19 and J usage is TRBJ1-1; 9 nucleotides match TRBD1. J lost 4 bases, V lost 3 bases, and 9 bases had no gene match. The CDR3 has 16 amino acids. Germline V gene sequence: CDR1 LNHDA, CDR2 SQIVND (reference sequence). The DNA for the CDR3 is TGTGCCAGTAGTATCCTCACGGGACAGGGCGGCACTGAAGCTTTCTTT. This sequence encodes CASSILTGQGGTEAFF.

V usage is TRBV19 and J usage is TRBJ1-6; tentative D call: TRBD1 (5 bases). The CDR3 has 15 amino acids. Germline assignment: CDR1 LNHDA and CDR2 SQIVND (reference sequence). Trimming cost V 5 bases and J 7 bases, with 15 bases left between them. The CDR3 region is CASSSTPRGNSPLHF. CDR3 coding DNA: TGTGCCAGTAGTTCAACTCCGCGGGGGAATTCACCCCTCCACTTT.

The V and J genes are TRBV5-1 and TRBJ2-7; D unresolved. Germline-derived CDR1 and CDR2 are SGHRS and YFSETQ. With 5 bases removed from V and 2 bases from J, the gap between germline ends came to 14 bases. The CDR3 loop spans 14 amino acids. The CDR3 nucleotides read TGCGCCAGCAGATCGGAGATGCCCCCCTACGAGCAGTACTTC. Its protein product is CASRSEMPPYEQYF.

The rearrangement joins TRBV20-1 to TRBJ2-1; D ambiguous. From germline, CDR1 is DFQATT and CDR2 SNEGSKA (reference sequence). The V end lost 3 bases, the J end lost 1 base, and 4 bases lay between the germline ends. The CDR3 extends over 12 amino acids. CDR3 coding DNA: TGCAGTGCTAGTTATTCCTACAATGAGCAGTTCTTC. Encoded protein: CSASYSYNEQFF.

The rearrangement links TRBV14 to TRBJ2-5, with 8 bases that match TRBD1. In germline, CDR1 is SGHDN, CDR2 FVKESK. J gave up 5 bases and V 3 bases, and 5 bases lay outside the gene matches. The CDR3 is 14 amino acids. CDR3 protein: CASSQRQGSETQYF. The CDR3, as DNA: TGTGCCAGCAGCCAGAGACAGGGGTCGGAGACCCAGTACTTC.

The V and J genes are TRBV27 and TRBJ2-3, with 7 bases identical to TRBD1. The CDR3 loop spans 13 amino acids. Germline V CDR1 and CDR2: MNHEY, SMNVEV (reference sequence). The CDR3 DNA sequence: TGTGCTAAAGGGGGCAGGTCCACAGATACGCAGTATTTT. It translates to CAKGGRSTDTQYF.

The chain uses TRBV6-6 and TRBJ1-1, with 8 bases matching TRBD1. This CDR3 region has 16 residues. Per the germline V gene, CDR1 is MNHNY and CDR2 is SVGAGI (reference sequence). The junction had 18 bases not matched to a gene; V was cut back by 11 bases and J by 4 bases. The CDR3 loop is CASAGSGGAEGTEAFF. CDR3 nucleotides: TGTGCCTCTGCGGGGTCAGGGGGCGCTGAGGGCACTGAAGCTTTCTTT.

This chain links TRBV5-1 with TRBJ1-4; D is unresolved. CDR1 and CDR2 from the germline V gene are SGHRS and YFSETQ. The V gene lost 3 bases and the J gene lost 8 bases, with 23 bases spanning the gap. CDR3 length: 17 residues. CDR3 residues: CASSSGRAADDPEKLFF. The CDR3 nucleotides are TGCGCCAGCAGCTCGGGGAGGGCAGCGGATGATCCCGAAAAACTGTTTTTT.

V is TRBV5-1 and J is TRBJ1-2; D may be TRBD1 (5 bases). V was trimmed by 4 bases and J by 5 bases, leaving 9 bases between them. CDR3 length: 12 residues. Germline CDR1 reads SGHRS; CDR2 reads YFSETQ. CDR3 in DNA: TGCGCCAGCAGCACAGGAAGATATGGCTACACCTTC. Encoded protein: CASSTGRYGYTF.

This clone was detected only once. The chain's CDR3 is CASRIGTGVRITEAFF. Written as DNA, the CDR3 is TGTGCCAGCAGAATCGGGACAGGGGTTCGGATCACTGAAGCTTTCTTT. V and J are TRBV28 and TRBJ1-1; 10 positions match TRBD1. J lost 4 bases, V lost 6 bases, and 11 bases had no gene match. Per germline, CDR1 MDHEN and CDR2 SYDVKM. There are 16 residues in the CDR3.

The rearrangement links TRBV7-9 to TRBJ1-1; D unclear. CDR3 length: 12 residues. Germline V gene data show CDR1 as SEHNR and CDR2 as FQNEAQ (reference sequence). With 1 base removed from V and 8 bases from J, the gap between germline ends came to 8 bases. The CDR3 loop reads CASSLGAYEAFF. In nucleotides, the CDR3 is TGTGCCAGCAGCTTAGGGGCCTACGAAGCTTTCTTT.

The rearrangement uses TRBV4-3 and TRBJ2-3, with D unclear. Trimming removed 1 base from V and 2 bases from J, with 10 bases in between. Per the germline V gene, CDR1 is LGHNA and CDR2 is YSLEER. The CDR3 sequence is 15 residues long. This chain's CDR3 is CASSQGAIHTDTQYF. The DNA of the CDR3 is TGCGCCAGCAGCCAAGGAGCGATCCACACAGATACGCAGTATTTT.

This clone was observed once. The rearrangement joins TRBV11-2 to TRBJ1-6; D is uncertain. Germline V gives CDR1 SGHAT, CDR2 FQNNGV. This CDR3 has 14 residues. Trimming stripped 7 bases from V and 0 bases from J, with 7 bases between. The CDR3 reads CASKLSSYNSPLHF. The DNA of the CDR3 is TGTGCCAGCAAACTTAGCTCCTATAATTCACCCCTCCACTTT.